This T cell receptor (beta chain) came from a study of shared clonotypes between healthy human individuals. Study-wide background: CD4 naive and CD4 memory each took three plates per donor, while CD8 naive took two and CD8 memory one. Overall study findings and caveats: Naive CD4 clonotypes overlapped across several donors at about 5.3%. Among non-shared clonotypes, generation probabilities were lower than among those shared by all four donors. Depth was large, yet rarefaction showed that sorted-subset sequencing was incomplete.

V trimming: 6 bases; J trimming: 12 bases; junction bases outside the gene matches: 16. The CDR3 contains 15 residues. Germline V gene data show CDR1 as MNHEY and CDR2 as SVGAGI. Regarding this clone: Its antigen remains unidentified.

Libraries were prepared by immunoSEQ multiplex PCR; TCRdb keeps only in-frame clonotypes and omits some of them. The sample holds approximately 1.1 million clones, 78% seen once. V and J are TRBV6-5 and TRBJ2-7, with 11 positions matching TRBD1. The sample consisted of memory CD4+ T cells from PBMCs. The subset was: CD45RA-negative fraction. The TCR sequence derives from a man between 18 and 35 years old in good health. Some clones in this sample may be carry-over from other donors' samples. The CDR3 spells CASSPNSGTGGFGYF. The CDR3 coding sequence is TGTGCCAGCAGCCCAAACTCCGGGACAGGGGGTTTTGGGTACTTC.